This T cell receptor (beta chain) was identified during a study of STAT5B mutations in CD4+ large granular lymphocyte leukemia. Overall study results and limits: Data were not HLA-matched across samples. TRBV06-family usage was enriched in top patient clones (8/27) versus controls (2/35).

The CDR3 is 14 amino acids. In germline, CDR1 is MDHEN, CDR2 SYDVKM. Trimming shortened V by 3 bases and J by 2 bases, and 8 bases separated the two germline ends. Clones were sequenced by immunoSEQ multiplex PCR, and TCRdb holds only the in-frame ones, with some missing. Of 20,000 to 25,000 clones detected, around 72% appear once; the ten largest clones hold less than 0.85%. On this clone itself: Its antigen is currently unknown.

The genes are TRBV28 and TRBJ1-5, with D unresolved. The TCR originated in a human donor in good health. The material sequenced was CD4+ T cells from blood buffy coats. In nucleotides, the CDR3 is TGTGCCAGCAGTTTCCCCACCGGCAATCAGCCCCAGCATTTT. This codes for CASSFPTGNQPQHF.